Below, one TCR beta chain is given with its context. The antigen remains unidentified. The CDR3 totals 13 residues. The germline CDR1 and CDR2 sequences are MDHEN and SYDVKM. The germline V and J ends were trimmed by 3 bases and 3 bases, with 8 bases remaining between them. The data were obtained in a study of vaccination and CD4 T cells after COVID-19. Whole-study context: A vaccine, either BNT162b2 or mRNA-1273, was given to participants in two doses.

Time point specified: late sampling 161 to 241 days after vaccination in a few convalescent patients. Treatment indicated: roughly 10-day PBMC culture with coronavirus spike peptide pools or control peptides (ViraFEST assay). ViraFEST relied on peptide pools to expand antigen-specific T cells; the TCRs were sequenced afterward. Oncomine TCR Beta short-read sequencing was applied to DNA from cultured CD4+ T cells. TCRdb reprocessed the PCR reads via MiXCR and lists one record per CDR3 protein. The sample has nearly 25,000 distinct CDR3 sequences, less than 40% seen once; the top ten hold approximately 3%.

This chain connects TRBV28 to TRBJ1-2; the D is unclear. This sequence was found in a human donor who had recovered from COVID-19. Sequences were derived from CD4+ T cells from blood, cultured in vitro, sampled about 7 months after SARS-CoV-2 vaccination. CDR3 nucleotides: TGTGCCAGCAGTTTTGGATGGGACTATGGCTACACCTTC. This gives the protein CASSFGWDYGYTF.